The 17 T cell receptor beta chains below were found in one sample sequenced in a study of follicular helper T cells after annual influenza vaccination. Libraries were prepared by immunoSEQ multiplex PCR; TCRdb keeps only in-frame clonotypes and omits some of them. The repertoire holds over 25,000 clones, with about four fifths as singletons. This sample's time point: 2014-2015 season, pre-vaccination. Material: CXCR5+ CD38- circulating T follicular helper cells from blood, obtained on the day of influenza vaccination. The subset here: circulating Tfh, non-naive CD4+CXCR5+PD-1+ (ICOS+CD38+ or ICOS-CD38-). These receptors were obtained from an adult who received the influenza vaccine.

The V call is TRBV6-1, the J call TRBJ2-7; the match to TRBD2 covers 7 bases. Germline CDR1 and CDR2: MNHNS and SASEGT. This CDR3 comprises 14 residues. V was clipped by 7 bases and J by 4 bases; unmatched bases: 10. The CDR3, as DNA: TGTGCCAGCATTCCCGGGACTACCTCTTACGAGCAGTACTTC. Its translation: CASIPGTTSYEQYF.

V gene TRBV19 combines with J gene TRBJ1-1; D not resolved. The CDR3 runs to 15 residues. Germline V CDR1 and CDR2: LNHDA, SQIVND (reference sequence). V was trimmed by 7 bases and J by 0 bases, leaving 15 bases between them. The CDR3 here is CASIFSGVMNTEAFF. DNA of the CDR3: TGTGCCAGTATCTTTTCCGGGGTCATGAACACTGAAGCTTTCTTT.

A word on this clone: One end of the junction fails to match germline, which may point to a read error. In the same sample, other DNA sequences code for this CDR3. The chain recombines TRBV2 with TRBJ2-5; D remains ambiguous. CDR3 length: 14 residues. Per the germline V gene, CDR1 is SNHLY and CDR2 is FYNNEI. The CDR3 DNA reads TGTGCCAGCACCGTGCGCTTAAGCCAAGAAACCCAGTACTTC. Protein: CASTVRLSQETQYF.

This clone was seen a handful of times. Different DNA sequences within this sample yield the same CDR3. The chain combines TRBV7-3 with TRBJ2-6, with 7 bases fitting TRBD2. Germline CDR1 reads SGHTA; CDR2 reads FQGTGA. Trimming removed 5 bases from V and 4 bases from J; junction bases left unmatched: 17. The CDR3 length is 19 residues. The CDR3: CASSLHSPAGGWGANVLTF. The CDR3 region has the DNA TGTGCCAGCAGCCTACACAGCCCCGCCGGGGGGTGGGGGGCCAACGTCCTGACTTTC.

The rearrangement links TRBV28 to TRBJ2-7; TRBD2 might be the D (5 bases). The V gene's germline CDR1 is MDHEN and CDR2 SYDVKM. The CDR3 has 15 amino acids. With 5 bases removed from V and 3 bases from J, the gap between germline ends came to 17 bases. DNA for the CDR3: TGTGCCAGCAGTCTCGGGGTCGATAGCGTCTACGAGCAGTACTTC. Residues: CASSLGVDSVYEQYF.

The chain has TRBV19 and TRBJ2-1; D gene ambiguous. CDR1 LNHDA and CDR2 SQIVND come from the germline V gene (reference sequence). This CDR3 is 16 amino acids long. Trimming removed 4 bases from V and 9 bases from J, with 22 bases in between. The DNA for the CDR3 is TGTGCCAGTAGTACCCCCCCAGGTCATCTCGCGAGTGAGCAGTTCTTC. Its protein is CASSTPPGHLASEQFF. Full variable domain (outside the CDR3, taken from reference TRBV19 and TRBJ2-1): DGGITQSPKYLFRKEGQNVTLSCEQNLNHDAMYWYRQDPGQGLRLIYYSQIVNDFQKGDIAEGYSVSREKKESFPLTVTSAQKNPTAFYLCASSTPPGHLASEQFFGPGTRLTVL.

The CDR3 region is CASSLDRAQPQHF. In DNA, the CDR3 is TGTGCCAGCAGCTTAGACAGGGCTCAGCCCCAGCATTTT. This rearrangement joins TRBV11-2 to TRBJ1-5; D may be TRBD1 (5 bases). Trimming pared 0 bases from V and 6 bases from J, leaving 6 bases between. Germline V gene data show CDR1 as SGHAT and CDR2 as FQNNGV. The CDR3 covers 13 residues.

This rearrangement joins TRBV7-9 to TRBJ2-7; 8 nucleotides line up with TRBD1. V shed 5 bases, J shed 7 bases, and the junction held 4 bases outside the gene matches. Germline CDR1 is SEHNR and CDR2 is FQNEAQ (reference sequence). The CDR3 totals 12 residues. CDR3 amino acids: CASSGTGREQYF. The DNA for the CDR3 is TGTGCCAGCAGCGGGACAGGCAGGGAGCAGTACTTC.

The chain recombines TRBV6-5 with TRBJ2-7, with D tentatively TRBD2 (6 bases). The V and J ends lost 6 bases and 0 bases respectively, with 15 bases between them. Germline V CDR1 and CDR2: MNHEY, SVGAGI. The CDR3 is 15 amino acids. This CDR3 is CASSQTDGGSYEQYF. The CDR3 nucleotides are TGTGCCAGCAGCCAAACGGACGGGGGCTCCTACGAGCAGTACTTC.

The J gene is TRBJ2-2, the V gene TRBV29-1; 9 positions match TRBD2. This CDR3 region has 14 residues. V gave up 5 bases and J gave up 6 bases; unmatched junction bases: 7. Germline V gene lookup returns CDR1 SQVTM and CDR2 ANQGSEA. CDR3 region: CSVTSGRTAGELFF. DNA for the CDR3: TGCAGCGTTACTAGCGGGCGGACCGCCGGGGAGCTGTTTTTT.

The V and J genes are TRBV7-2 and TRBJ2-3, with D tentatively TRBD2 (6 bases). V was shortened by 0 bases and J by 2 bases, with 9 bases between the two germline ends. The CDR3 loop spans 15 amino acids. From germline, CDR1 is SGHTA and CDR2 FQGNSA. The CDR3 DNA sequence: TGTGCCAGCAGCTTAGCGGCGGGAACCACAGATACGCAGTATTTT. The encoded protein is CASSLAAGTTDTQYF.

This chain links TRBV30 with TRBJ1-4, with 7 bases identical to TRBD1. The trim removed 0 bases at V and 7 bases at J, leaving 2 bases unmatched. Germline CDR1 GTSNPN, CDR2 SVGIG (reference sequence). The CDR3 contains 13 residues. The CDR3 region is CAWSVQGTEKLFF. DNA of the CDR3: TGTGCCTGGAGTGTACAGGGGACTGAAAAACTGTTTTTT.

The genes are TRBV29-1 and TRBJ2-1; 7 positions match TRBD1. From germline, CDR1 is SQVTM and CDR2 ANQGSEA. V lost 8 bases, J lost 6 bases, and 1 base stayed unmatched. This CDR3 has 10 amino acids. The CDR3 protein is CSSGGNEQFF. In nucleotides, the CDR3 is TGCAGCTCAGGGGGCAATGAGCAGTTCTTC.

The CDR3 here is CASRRPGVEAFF. DNA for the CDR3: TGTGCCAGCAGACGACCGGGGGTTGAAGCTTTCTTT. The V and J genes are TRBV6-6 and TRBJ1-1; weak D call: TRBD1 (5 bases). This CDR3 has 12 amino acids. Germline V gives CDR1 MNHNY, CDR2 SVGAGI (reference sequence). The V gene lost 6 bases and the J gene lost 7 bases, with 12 bases spanning the gap.

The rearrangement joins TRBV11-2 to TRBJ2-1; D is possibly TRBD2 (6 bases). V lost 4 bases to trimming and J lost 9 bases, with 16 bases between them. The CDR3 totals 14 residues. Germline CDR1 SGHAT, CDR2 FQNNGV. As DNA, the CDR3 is TGTGCCAGCAGCTCCCAGATCCGGGGGATTGAGCAGTTCTTC. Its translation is CASSSQIRGIEQFF.

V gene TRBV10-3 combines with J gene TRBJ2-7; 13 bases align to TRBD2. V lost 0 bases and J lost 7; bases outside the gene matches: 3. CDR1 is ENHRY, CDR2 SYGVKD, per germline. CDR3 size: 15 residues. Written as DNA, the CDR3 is TGTGCCATCAGTGAGTCTGGACTAGCGGGGGAAGAGCAGTACTTC. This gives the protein CAISESGLAGEEQYF.

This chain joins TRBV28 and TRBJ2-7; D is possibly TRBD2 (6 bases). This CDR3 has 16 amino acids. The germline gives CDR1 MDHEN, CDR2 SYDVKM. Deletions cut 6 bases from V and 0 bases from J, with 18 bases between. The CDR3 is CASSPPKVAASYEQYF. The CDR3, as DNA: TGTGCCAGCAGCCCACCCAAGGTAGCGGCCTCCTACGAGCAGTACTTC.